One and the same sample provided the 26 T cell receptor beta chains below, sequenced in a study of human T cells and chemical hapten exposure. TCRdb re-called the 5' RACE reads with MiXCR, one entry per CDR3 protein. The table has tens of thousands of distinct CDR3 sequences, more than 7% seen once. The starting material, unfractionated whole blood, was used for total RNA extraction. The receptors were sampled from a male donor in good health.

This clonotype came up many times. The gene calls are TRBV20-1 and TRBJ1-1; D might be TRBD1 (6 bases). The CDR3 totals 16 residues. With 1 base removed from V and 6 bases from J, the gap between germline ends came to 21 bases. CDR1 DFQATT and CDR2 SNEGSKA come from the germline V gene (reference sequence). The CDR3 sequence is CSARVNHRAGRAEAFF. The CDR3 nucleotides read TGCAGTGCTAGAGTTAATCACAGGGCCGGGAGAGCTGAAGCTTTCTTT.

This clonotype appeared many times. This sequence joins TRBV10-3 and TRBJ2-2; 9 nucleotides agree with TRBD1. CDR1 is ENHRY, CDR2 SYGVKD, per germline. This CDR3 comprises 20 residues. Germline trimming cut 4 bases from V and 0 bases from J; bases unmatched to any gene: 15. The CDR3: CAISALPGQGRGSNTGELFF. CDR3 bases: TGTGCCATCAGTGCGCTCCCGGGACAGGGCAGGGGATCGAACACCGGGGAGCTGTTTTTT.

This chain connects TRBV6-1 to TRBJ2-1; 8 bases map to TRBD1. Germline trimming cut 3 bases from V and 3 bases from J; bases unmatched to any gene: 10. Germline values: CDR1 MNHNS, CDR2 SASEGT. The CDR3 totals 17 residues. The CDR3 coding sequence is TGTGCCAGCAGTGATAAGGACAGGGTCTTTCTCTACAATGAGCAGTTCTTC. Residues: CASSDKDRVFLYNEQFF.

This clonotype came up many times. This rearrangement joins TRBV29-1 to TRBJ2-1; TRBD2 aligns across 8 bases. This CDR3 has 18 amino acids. Losses at the gene ends were 6 bases for V and 2 bases for J; bases not matched to a gene: 18. CDR1 is SQVTM and CDR2 is ANQGSEA in the germline V gene. The CDR3 DNA follows: TGCAGCGTCCCGAAACAGCGGGAGACAACCCGGGCCTACAATGAGCAGTTCTTC. This codes for CSVPKQRETTRAYNEQFF.

This clonotype has a count of ten or more. The chain recombines TRBV12-3 or TRBV12-4 with TRBJ2-5, with D hard to call. Trimming stripped 7 bases from V and 7 bases from J, with 13 bases between. This CDR3 contains 12 residues. The CDR3 sequence is CASTPALGTQYF. The CDR3 coding sequence is TGTGCCAGCACCCCCGCCTTGGGGACCCAGTACTTC.

This clonotype was seen repeatedly, ten times or more. The V and J genes are TRBV6-5 and TRBJ1-1; weak D call: TRBD1 (5 bases). The CDR3 consists of 13 residues. CDR1 and CDR2 (germline): MNHEY, SVGAGI. Deletions cut 6 bases from V and 1 base from J, with 9 bases between. CDR3 in amino acids: CASRRDQNTEAFF. Written as DNA, the CDR3 is TGTGCCAGCAGAAGGGACCAGAACACTGAAGCTTTCTTT.

The CDR3 here is CASMLGGSGDTQYF. CDR3 DNA sequence: TGTGCCAGCATGCTTGGGGGGAGCGGAGATACGCAGTATTTT. The V and J genes are TRBV6-5 and TRBJ2-3, with a possible D match to TRBD2 (6 bases). The CDR3 contains 14 residues. Germline CDR1 and CDR2: MNHEY and SVGAGI. Trimming pared 7 bases from V and 5 bases from J, leaving 16 bases between.

This clonotype was counted at least ten times. The V and J genes are TRBV20-1 and TRBJ1-1, with D possibly being TRBD1 (6 bases). Trimming pared 6 bases from V and 0 bases from J, leaving 17 bases between. This CDR3 has 15 amino acids. Looked up from germline, CDR1 is DFQATT and CDR2 is SNEGSKA (reference sequence). Written as DNA, the CDR3 is TGCAGTGCAGTACAGGGAGCGGGTCTGAACACTGAAGCTTTCTTT. Translated, it gives CSAVQGAGLNTEAFF.

This clonotype was recorded at least ten times. The chain recombines TRBV2 with TRBJ2-3; D is unclear. V shed 2 bases and J shed 2 bases, with 8 bases lying between them. Germline V gene data show CDR1 as SNHLY and CDR2 as FYNNEI. This CDR3 region has 14 residues. The CDR3 DNA reads TGTGCCAGCAGTGAAAGGAGCCACACAGATACGCAGTATTTT. Protein sequence: CASSERSHTDTQYF.

The sample holds a few counts of this clonotype. The chain employs TRBV6-1 and TRBJ1-5; D is unclear. V was pared by 1 base and J by 0 bases, with 10 bases between. This CDR3 is 16 amino acids long. Germline loops: CDR1 MNHNS, CDR2 SASEGT. The CDR3 loop reads CASSEGAGNSNQPQHF. The CDR3 bases are TGTGCCAGCAGTGAAGGGGCAGGTAATAGCAATCAGCCCCAGCATTTT.

This clonotype was observed many times. The CDR3 region is CSVEARDYEQYF. For the CDR3, the DNA is TGCAGCGTTGAAGCCAGGGACTACGAGCAGTACTTC. The rearrangement uses TRBV29-1 and TRBJ2-7, with D maybe TRBD1 (5 bases). The CDR3 covers 12 residues. V was trimmed by 1 base and J by 3 bases, leaving 7 bases between them. Germline V gives CDR1 SQVTM, CDR2 ANQGSEA.

This clonotype was found many times. V usage is TRBV7-9 and J usage is TRBJ1-6; D is possibly TRBD1 (6 bases). The CDR3 is 15 amino acids. Trimming took 1 base from V and 10 from J, leaving 14 bases between them. Germline lookup yields CDR1 SEHNR and CDR2 FQNEAQ (reference sequence). The CDR3 DNA reads TGTGCCAGCAGCTTAGGGCTCAGGGGATACTCACCCCTCCACTTT. Translated, it gives CASSLGLRGYSPLHF.

V gene TRBV4-2 combines with J gene TRBJ2-3; TRBD1 or TRBD2 may be the D gene (5 bases each). The V and J ends lost 2 bases and 1 base respectively, with 10 bases between them. CDR3 length: 15 amino acids. Germline CDR1 LGHNA, CDR2 YNFKEQ. CDR3 bases: TGTGCCAGCAGCCAATTCAGGGACCGCACAGATACGCAGTATTTT. Translated: CASSQFRDRTDTQYF.

This clonotype was found a few times. The CDR3 coding sequence is TGTGCCAGCAGCCACCCTAACAGGGGGCGAGAGCAGTACTTC. Translated: CASSHPNRGREQYF. The chain links TRBV14 to TRBJ2-7, with 9 bases lining up with TRBD1. In germline, CDR1 is SGHDN, CDR2 FVKESK. This CDR3 has 14 residues. The V and J ends lost 3 bases and 7 bases, in that order; junction bases with no gene match: 7.

This clonotype was observed at least ten times. This chain joins TRBV5-5 and TRBJ2-1, with 8 positions matching TRBD2. The CDR3 sequence is 18 residues long. Germline V CDR1 and CDR2: SGHKS, YYEKEE (reference sequence). V lost 1 base, J lost 10 bases, and 19 bases stayed unmatched. CDR3 DNA: TGTGCCAGCAGCTTGTTTCAAGGGGCCGGGACTAGGCGCGGCGAGCAGTTCTTC. As protein: CASSLFQGAGTRRGEQFF.

In this sample, this clonotype turned up many times. The chain joins TRBV15 to TRBJ2-7, with 11 bases fitting TRBD1. V lost 0 bases, J lost 5 bases, and 6 bases stayed unmatched. Germline V gene sequence: CDR1 LNHNV, CDR2 YYDKDF (reference sequence). The CDR3 totals 16 residues. The CDR3 DNA reads TGTGCCACCAGCAGAGATCAAGGGACAGGGGGTGACGAGCAGTACTTC. Translation gives CATSRDQGTGGDEQYF. The whole variable domain, remainder taken from reference TRBV15 and TRBJ2-7, is DAMVIQNPRYQVTQFGKPVTLSCSQTLNHNVMYWYQQKSSQAPKLLFHYYDKDFNNEADTPDNFQSRRPNTSFCFLDIRSPGLGDTAMYLCATSRDQGTGGDEQYFGPGTRLTVT.

In its sample, this clonotype was seen many times. This chain links TRBV20-1 with TRBJ1-1; D is unresolved. The germline V and J ends were trimmed by 0 bases and 8 bases, with 10 bases remaining between them. Per germline, CDR1 DFQATT and CDR2 SNEGSKA (reference sequence). This CDR3 region has 12 residues. Written as DNA, the CDR3 is TGCAGTGCTAGAGATCCCCAGCCCGAAGCTTTCTTT. It specifies CSARDPQPEAFF.

This clonotype was counted many times. The genes are TRBV5-5 and TRBJ1-1; D call uncertain. Germline V gene lookup returns CDR1 SGHKS and CDR2 YYEKEE (reference sequence). V was cut by 2 bases and J by 1 base, with 27 bases left in between. The CDR3 contains 20 residues. In nucleotides, the CDR3 is TGTGCCAGCAGCTTACGTCGGCTAACTGCCGACGGGGAATCGAACACTGAAGCTTTCTTT. It specifies CASSLRRLTADGESNTEAFF.

This clonotype was seen a handful of times. The chain employs TRBV12-3 or TRBV12-4 and TRBJ2-2, with TRBD2 matching over 10 bases. Unmatched junction bases numbered 6, after V lost 5 bases and J lost 6 bases. The CDR3 runs 15 residues. Here the CDR3 DNA reads TGTGCCAGCAGTCCTCTAGCGGGAGACCCCGGGGAGCTGTTTTTT. Translating it yields CASSPLAGDPGELFF.

This chain uses TRBV6-6 with TRBJ1-1, with 8 bases that match TRBD1. Trimming at V came to 5 bases and at J to 4 bases, leaving 3 bases not matched to a gene. From germline, CDR1 is MNHNY and CDR2 SVGAGI (reference sequence). CDR3 length: 13 residues. This CDR3 reads CASSNTGGTEAFF. CDR3 coding DNA: TGTGCCAGCAGTAACACAGGGGGCACTGAAGCTTTCTTT.

For this clonotype: A much bigger clone sits one base away, suggesting this may be a read error. The chain couples TRBV5-1 to TRBJ2-7, with D perhaps assigned TRBD1 or TRBD2 (5 bases each). From germline, CDR1 is SGHRS and CDR2 YFSETQ. The CDR3 totals 13 residues. CDR3 in amino acids: CVSSLGLGGEQYF. The DNA of the CDR3 is TGCGTCAGCAGCTTGGGGCTAGGAGGCGAGCAGTACTTC.

At least ten counts were recorded for this clonotype. The rearrangement links TRBV20-1 to TRBJ2-3; unclear D gene. In germline, CDR1 is DFQATT, CDR2 SNEGSKA (reference sequence). CDR3 size: 10 residues. Trimming removed 4 bases at V and 6 bases at J, with 5 bases between. CDR3 in DNA: TGCAGTGCTATTTCGGATACGCAGTATTTT. It specifies CSAISDTQYF.

CDR3 in amino acids: CASSYTDRVSTDTQYF. The CDR3 DNA is TGTGCCAGCAGTTACACTGACAGGGTTTCCACAGATACGCAGTATTTT. The V gene is TRBV6-6, the J gene TRBJ2-3, with 7 bases fitting TRBD1. The CDR3 covers 16 residues. The germline V gene has CDR1 MNHNY and CDR2 SVGAGI (reference sequence). Trimming at V came to 2 bases and at J to 2 bases, leaving 7 bases not matched to a gene.

V usage is TRBV3-1 and J usage is TRBJ2-7, with unresolved D. CDR1 is LGHDT and CDR2 is YNNKEL in the germline V gene (reference sequence). The CDR3 is 17 amino acids. The V gene lost 0 bases and the J gene lost 5 bases, with 20 bases spanning the gap. The CDR3 DNA reads as TGTGCCAGCAGCCAAGACCCCCCCCCAGCGAGTTGGGACGAGCAGTACTTC. This gives the protein CASSQDPPPASWDEQYF.

Ten or more counts support this clonotype. The chain is built from TRBV20-1 and TRBJ2-1; unclear D gene. V was clipped by 0 bases and J by 10 bases, with 16 bases between them. This CDR3 has 14 residues. Germline lookup yields CDR1 DFQATT and CDR2 SNEGSKA (reference sequence). CDR3 protein: CSARDPMERREQFF. The CDR3 DNA is TGCAGTGCTAGAGACCCGATGGAGAGGCGGGAGCAGTTCTTC.

J is TRBJ1-2 and V is TRBV6-6; a possible D gene is TRBD1 (6 bases). This CDR3 has 13 amino acids. Between the trimmed V and J ends, which lost 4 bases and 4 bases, there was a span of 10 bases. Germline CDR1 is MNHNY and CDR2 is SVGAGI (reference sequence). The CDR3 DNA is TGTGCCAGCAGTTCGGACAGAGCCTATGGCTACACCTTC. Translated, it gives CASSSDRAYGYTF.